The T cell receptor beta chain under discussion was sequenced for a study of T cell responses to AZD1222 COVID-19 vaccine. Study-wide context: Pooled together were second doses at about 4 or about 12 weeks.

Details on this clone: Its antigen is not known.

Generated by immunoSEQ multiplex PCR, the TCRdb table keeps only in-frame clones and is missing some. The repertoire has about 73,000 clones, 88% of them found once; the top ten carry less than 20%. Germline assignment: CDR1 MNHEY and CDR2 SMNVEV (reference sequence). The CDR3 totals 15 residues. V lost 11 bases, J lost 7 bases, and 13 bases stayed unmatched. The study, taken as a whole, reports: There were mostly white British donors and more females than males, and clonal diversity was possibly underestimated. Vaccine-associated CD4 TCRs spanned spike, dominant at 160-218 and 743-854.

This TCR came from an adult in good health. The source was peripheral blood, collected on day 0 of AZD1222 vaccination. The chain is built from TRBV27 and TRBJ2-1; 11 bases align to TRBD1. The CDR3 reads CAVRFGTGGLNEQFF. The CDR3 DNA is TGTGCCGTGAGATTTGGGACAGGGGGTTTGAATGAGCAGTTCTTC.